The 5 T cell receptor beta chains below all came from one sample that was sequenced in a study of cytomegalovirus exposure and HLA in healthy donors. Primers for the PCR totalled 60 Vbeta and 13 Jbeta. Data came from immunoSEQ multiplex PCR; TCRdb stores just in-frame clones and leaves some out. The table records 140,000 or so clones, around 84% of them present only once. The sample was PBMCs. Source of these receptors: a boy aged 2 to 9 in good health and CMV-seronegative.

J is TRBJ2-1 and V is TRBV11-3; 7 bases map to TRBD1. Unmatched junction bases numbered 5, after V lost 6 bases and J lost 3 bases. The CDR3 totals 14 residues. Germline V CDR1 and CDR2: SGHNT, YENEEA. The CDR3 DNA is TGTGCCAGCAGTAGACAGGGCGGCTACAATGAGCAGTTCTTC. This sequence encodes CASSRQGGYNEQFF.

The chain has TRBV19 and TRBJ1-1, with unresolved D. Germline CDR1 LNHDA, CDR2 SQIVND (reference sequence). The CDR3 is 13 amino acids. V was pared by 1 base and J by 5 bases, with 8 bases between. The CDR3 DNA follows: TGTGCCAGTAGTATAGGGGCATGGACTGAAGCTTTCTTT. Amino acid sequence: CASSIGAWTEAFF. The full variable domain, rest sourced from reference TRBV19 and TRBJ1-1, is DGGITQSPKYLFRKEGQNVTLSCEQNLNHDAMYWYRQDPGQGLRLIYYSQIVNDFQKGDIAEGYSVSREKKESFPLTVTSAQKNPTAFYLCASSIGAWTEAFFGQGTRLTVV.

This clone was observed a handful of times. This chain connects TRBV11-2 to TRBJ2-7; 10 positions match TRBD1. CDR1 SGHAT and CDR2 FQNNGV come from the germline V gene. The CDR3 loop spans 16 amino acids. The junction had 13 bases not matched to a gene; V was cut back by 6 bases and J by 5 bases. The CDR3 loop is CASSSGSGTGVHEQYF. DNA for the CDR3: TGTGCCAGCAGTTCCGGGTCAGGGACAGGGGTCCACGAGCAGTACTTC.

The V call is TRBV11-2, the J call TRBJ2-2; no definite D call. Germline lookup yields CDR1 SGHAT and CDR2 FQNNGV. The CDR3 sequence is 13 residues long. V was shortened by 1 base and J by 2 bases, with 2 bases between the two germline ends. CDR3 sequence: CASSLVNTGELFF. The CDR3 nucleotides read TGTGCCAGCAGCTTAGTAAACACCGGGGAGCTGTTTTTT.

The genes are TRBV5-1 and TRBJ2-7; D is perhaps TRBD2 (6 bases). The germline V gene has CDR1 SGHRS and CDR2 YFSETQ. The CDR3 sequence is 15 residues long. V was shortened by 2 bases and J by 4 bases, with 16 bases between the two germline ends. The CDR3 region has the DNA TGCGCCAGCAGCTTTCAAGCGGGCCTCTCATACGAGCAGTACTTC. It specifies CASSFQAGLSYEQYF.